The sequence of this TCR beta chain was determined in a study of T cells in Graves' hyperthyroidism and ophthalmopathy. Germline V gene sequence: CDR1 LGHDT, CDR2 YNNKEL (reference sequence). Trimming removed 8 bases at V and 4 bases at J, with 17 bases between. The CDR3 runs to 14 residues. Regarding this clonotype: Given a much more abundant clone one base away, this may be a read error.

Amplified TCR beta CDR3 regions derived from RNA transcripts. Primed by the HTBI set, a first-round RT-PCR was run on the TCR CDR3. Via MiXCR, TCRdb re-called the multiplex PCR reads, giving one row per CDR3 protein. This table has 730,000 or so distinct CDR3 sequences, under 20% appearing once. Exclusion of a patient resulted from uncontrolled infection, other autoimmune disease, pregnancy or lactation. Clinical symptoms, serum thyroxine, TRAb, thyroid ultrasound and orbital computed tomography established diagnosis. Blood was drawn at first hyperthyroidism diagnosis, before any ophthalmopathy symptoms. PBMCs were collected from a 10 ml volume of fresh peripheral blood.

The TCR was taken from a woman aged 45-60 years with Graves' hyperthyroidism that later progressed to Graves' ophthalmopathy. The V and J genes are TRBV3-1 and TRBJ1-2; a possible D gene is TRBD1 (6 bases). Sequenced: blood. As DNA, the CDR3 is TGTGCCAGCGGCGTACAGGGAGTAGGCTATGGCTACACCTTC. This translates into CASGVQGVGYGYTF.